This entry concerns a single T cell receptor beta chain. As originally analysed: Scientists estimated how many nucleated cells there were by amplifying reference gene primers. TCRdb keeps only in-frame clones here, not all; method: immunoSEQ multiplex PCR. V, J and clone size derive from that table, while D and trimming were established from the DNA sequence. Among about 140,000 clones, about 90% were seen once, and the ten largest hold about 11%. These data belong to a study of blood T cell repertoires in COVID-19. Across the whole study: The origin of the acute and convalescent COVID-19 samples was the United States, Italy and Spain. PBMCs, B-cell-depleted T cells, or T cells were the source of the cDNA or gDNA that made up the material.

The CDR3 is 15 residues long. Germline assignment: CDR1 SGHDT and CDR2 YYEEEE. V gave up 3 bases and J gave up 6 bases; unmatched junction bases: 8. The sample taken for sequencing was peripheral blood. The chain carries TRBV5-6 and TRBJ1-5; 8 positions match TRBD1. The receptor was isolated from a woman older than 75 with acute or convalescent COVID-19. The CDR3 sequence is CASSSGTGLGQPQHF. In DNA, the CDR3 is TGTGCCAGCAGCTCCGGGACAGGATTAGGTCAGCCCCAGCATTTT.